Listed below are T cell receptor beta chains from one sample, sequenced in a study of T-cell memory formation after mild COVID-19. TCRdb itself ran the 5' RACE reads through MiXCR, one entry per CDR3 protein. The sample has roughly 300,000 distinct CDR3 sequences; roughly 8.2% are singletons. The source material was PBMCs or a T cell subset sorted from them (not recorded which). These receptor sequences come from a young man who had mild COVID-19 (a few samples of this study predate the infection). Cell type and time point are not known. Each CDR3 is given with its conserved first and last residue. The order of the fields is V gene, J gene, clone size, CDR3 length, D gene, CDR3 protein, CDR3 DNA. A D gene is named only where the DNA matches it firmly. Clone size is given for some rows only: seen once, a few or many times, or a class if the clone is expanded.

TRBV15	TRBJ2-5	.	13	.	CATTDGLGETQYF	TGTGCCACCACGGACGGTTTAGGAGAGACCCAGTACTTC
TRBV12-3/TRBV12-4	TRBJ1-1	many	13	.	CASSLGENTEAFF	TGTGCCAGCAGTTTGGGGGAGAACACTGAAGCTTTCTTT
TRBV25-1	TRBJ2-5	.	13	.	CASSEYTQETQYF	TGTGCCAGCAGTGAATATACCCAAGAGACCCAGTACTTC
TRBV7-9	TRBJ2-5	few	17	TRBD2	CASSFPGLAGVRETQYF	TGTGCCAGCAGCTTTCCGGGACTAGCGGGGGTTCGGGAGACCCAGTACTTC
TRBV7-6	TRBJ2-1	many	14	.	CASSLALGSGEQFF	TGTGCCAGCAGCTTAGCCCTAGGGTCGGGAGAGCAGTTCTTC
TRBV5-1	TRBJ1-5	few	15	.	CASSLGGGPNQPQHF	TGCGCCAGCAGCTTGGGGGGGGGGCCCAATCAGCCCCAGCATTTT
TRBV19	TRBJ2-5	.	15	.	CASSSVKTGQETQYF	TGTGCCAGTAGTTCGGTAAAAACCGGCCAAGAGACCCAGTACTTC
TRBV9	TRBJ1-2	few	15	.	CASSPDTTSTYGYTF	TGTGCCAGCAGCCCCGATACCACTTCCACCTATGGCTACACCTTC
TRBV5-1	TRBJ1-4	few	14	.	CASSLGQPNEKLFF	TGCGCCAGCAGCTTAGGACAGCCTAATGAAAAACTGTTTTTT
TRBV11-2	TRBJ2-3	many	13	.	CASSFFATDTQYF	TGTGCCAGCAGCTTCTTCGCGACAGATACGCAGTATTTT
TRBV5-1	TRBJ2-5	few	14	.	CASSLGVRKETQYF	TGCGCCAGCAGCTTAGGCGTCAGAAAAGAGACCCAGTACTTC
TRBV7-2	TRBJ2-1	few	19	TRBD2	CASSYFPPGTSGGYNEQFF	TGTGCCAGCAGCTACTTTCCCCCCGGGACTAGCGGGGGCTACAATGAGCAGTTCTTC
TRBV15	TRBJ2-2	few	15	.	CATSREDSRTGELFF	TGTGCCACCAGCAGAGAAGACAGCCGCACCGGGGAGCTGTTTTTT
TRBV20-1	TRBJ2-7	few	11	.	CSAGTTYEQYF	TGCAGTGCCGGGACCACCTACGAGCAGTACTTC
TRBV12-3/TRBV12-4	TRBJ2-1	.	14	.	CASSQGGALNEQFF	TGTGCCAGCAGCCAGGGGGGGGCTTTGAATGAGCAGTTCTTC
TRBV20-1	TRBJ2-1	few	16	.	CSARGGEWTLVNEQFF	TGCAGTGCTAGAGGGGGCGAATGGACTCTGGTAAATGAGCAGTTCTTC
TRBV5-1	TRBJ1-1	many	12	.	CASRFEGVEAFF	TGCGCCAGTCGCTTCGAGGGTGTTGAAGCTTTCTTT
TRBV24-1	TRBJ1-1	many	12	.	CATSDQGSKAFF	TGTGCCACCAGTGACCAGGGATCGAAGGCTTTCTTT
TRBV4-2	TRBJ1-2	.	14	.	CASSQVAGFGGYTF	TGTGCCAGCAGCCAGGTTGCGGGGTTCGGTGGCTACACCTTC
TRBV6-5	TRBJ1-1	.	15	TRBD1	CASSRLPGQGTEAFF	TGTGCCAGCAGCAGACTCCCGGGACAGGGGACTGAAGCTTTCTTT
TRBV5-5	TRBJ2-1	many	13	.	CASSLAPNNEQFF	TGTGCCAGCAGCTTGGCACCCAACAATGAGCAGTTCTTC
TRBV12-3/TRBV12-4	TRBJ1-1	many	15	.	CASSPSGSMNTEAFF	TGTGCCAGCAGTCCCTCGGGGAGCATGAACACTGAAGCTTTCTTT
TRBV4-1	TRBJ2-3	.	15	.	CASSPWRGREDTQYF	TGCGCCAGCAGCCCGTGGAGGGGGCGCGAGGATACGCAGTATTTT